The 21 T cell receptor beta chains listed next were all sequenced from one sample in a study of cytomegalovirus exposure and HLA in healthy donors (dated 2017 in TCRdb). Library preparation was by the immunoSEQ multiplex PCR assay. For the multiplex PCR, a mixture combining 60 forward primers for TCR Vbeta segments and 13 reverse primers for TCR Jbeta segments was used. TCRdb provides this immuneACCESS table in a form limited to in-frame rearrangements. Some clones are lacking; in checked studies, under half of them reflect an unresolved V gene, and why the rest are absent is not known. This sample is represented by around 180,000 clones; roughly 75% of them were singletons. Jointly, the top ten make up 5.7% of the sample. The sequencing input was PBMCs. These receptors originate from a man in his forties in good health and CMV-seronegative.

This sequence joins TRBV4-3 and TRBJ2-1; maybe TRBD2 (7 bases). V was pared by 1 base and J by 9 bases, with 19 bases between. The CDR3 totals 16 residues. The germline V gene has CDR1 LGHNA and CDR2 YSLEER. CDR3 in amino acids: CASSQVTGGLVGEQFF. The DNA for the CDR3 is TGCGCCAGCAGCCAAGTCACCGGGGGGCTAGTCGGTGAGCAGTTCTTC.

V is TRBV5-1 and J is TRBJ2-1, with 7 bases matching TRBD1. This CDR3 comprises 15 residues. After removal of 0 bases from V and 7 bases from J, the junction contained 7 bases not matched to a gene. Germline lookup yields CDR1 SGHRS and CDR2 YFSETQ. The CDR3 DNA sequence: TGCGCCAGCAGCTTGGAGGTGACAGGGATGAATGAGCAGTTCTTC. It is translated as CASSLEVTGMNEQFF.

V usage is TRBV10-1 and J usage is TRBJ1-2; the D is unclear. Germline assignment: CDR1 WNHNN and CDR2 SYGVQD (reference sequence). The CDR3 spans 13 residues. V lost 10 bases and J 4 bases, leaving 16 bases between the germline ends. The CDR3 coding sequence is TGCGCCACTCAGGCCAAGCTGGGCTATGGCTACACCTTC. The encoded protein is CATQAKLGYGYTF.

The genes are TRBV29-1 and TRBJ2-1; a possible D gene is TRBD1 (5 bases). The length of the CDR3 is 14 residues. CDR1 SQVTM and CDR2 ANQGSEA come from the germline V gene. Trimming stripped 3 bases from V and 2 bases from J, with 11 bases between. The CDR3 sequence: CSVDEAGTYNEQFF. In nucleotides, the CDR3 is TGCAGCGTTGATGAGGCAGGGACCTACAATGAGCAGTTCTTC.

The chain links TRBV11-2 to TRBJ2-2; TRBD1 matches at 11 bases. In germline, CDR1 is SGHAT, CDR2 FQNNGV. V was pared by 6 bases and J by 6 bases, with 3 bases of the junction left unmatched. This CDR3 spans 14 amino acids. The CDR3 sequence: CASSPGQGAGELFF. The CDR3 nucleotides are TGTGCCAGCAGTCCGGGACAGGGGGCCGGGGAGCTGTTTTTT.

This rearrangement joins TRBV10-3 to TRBJ2-1; D is perhaps TRBD1 (5 bases). Per germline, CDR1 ENHRY and CDR2 SYGVKD. Trimming took off 7 bases at V and 5 bases at J, with 12 bases between the two ends. The CDR3 is 13 residues long. CDR3 DNA: TGTGCCATCACTCAGGACAAGAACAATGAGCAGTTCTTC. It is translated as CAITQDKNNEQFF.

The rearrangement links TRBV5-1 to TRBJ2-2, with a weak D call TRBD1 (6 bases). Trimming shortened V by 0 bases and J by 6 bases, and 12 bases separated the two germline ends. Per the germline V gene, CDR1 is SGHRS and CDR2 is YFSETQ. This CDR3 has 15 amino acids. The CDR3 sequence: CASSLAAGVSGELFF. The CDR3 DNA reads as TGCGCCAGCAGCTTGGCGGCAGGGGTATCCGGGGAGCTGTTTTTT.

The CDR3 loop reads CASSPRTGESEAFF. The CDR3 nucleotides read TGTGCCAGCTCACCCCGGACAGGGGAAAGTGAAGCTTTCTTT. J is TRBJ1-1 and V is TRBV18; 9 nucleotides match TRBD1. The V and J ends lost 3 bases and 7 bases, in that order; junction bases with no gene match: 6. CDR3 length: 14 residues. CDR1 is KGHSH, CDR2 LQKENI, per germline.

V gene TRBV5-1 combines with J gene TRBJ1-5; a possible D gene is TRBD1 (6 bases). Trimming removed 4 bases at V and 0 bases at J, with 11 bases between. The CDR3 runs 15 residues. CDR1 is SGHRS, CDR2 YFSETQ, per germline. This CDR3 is CASSPGQHSNQPQHF. The CDR3 region has the DNA TGCGCCAGCAGCCCCGGACAGCATAGCAATCAGCCCCAGCATTTT.

The chain has TRBV6-5 and TRBJ1-5, with no clear D. The V and J ends lost 6 bases and 0 bases respectively, with 6 bases between them. CDR3 length: 13 amino acids. The germline gives CDR1 MNHEY, CDR2 SVGAGI. CDR3 coding DNA: TGTGCCAGCAGCCGGGATAGCAATCAGCCCCAGCATTTT. It translates to CASSRDSNQPQHF.

This clone was picked up one time. The chain carries TRBV7-2 and TRBJ1-1, with a weak D call TRBD1 (6 bases). The V end was cut by 6 bases, the J end by 4 bases, with 18 bases between. The V gene's germline CDR1 is SGHTA and CDR2 FQGNSA. The CDR3 loop spans 15 amino acids. The CDR3, as DNA: TGTGCCAGCAGTTATACAGGGTCGGGGGGCACTGAAGCTTTCTTT. It specifies CASSYTGSGGTEAFF.

The chain uses TRBV9 and TRBJ2-5, with D possibly TRBD2 on 7 matching bases. The CDR3 is made up of 13 amino acids. The germline V gene encodes CDR1 SGDLS and CDR2 YYNGEE. Trimming cost V 8 bases and J 7 bases, with 18 bases left between them. The CDR3 DNA follows: TGTGCCAGGTGGCGGGGGCATAGGGGGACCCAGTACTTC. It specifies CARWRGHRGTQYF.

J is TRBJ2-7 and V is TRBV27, with 10 bases fitting TRBD1. Unmatched junction bases numbered 9, after V lost 4 bases and J lost 6 bases. The CDR3 has 15 residues. The germline V gene has CDR1 MNHEY and CDR2 SMNVEV (reference sequence). The CDR3 sequence: CASSSAGTGAGEQYF. The CDR3, as DNA: TGTGCCAGCAGTTCGGCCGGGACAGGGGCAGGCGAGCAGTACTTC.

J is TRBJ1-2 and V is TRBV15; 8 bases align to TRBD1. Looked up from germline, CDR1 is LNHNV and CDR2 is YYDKDF (reference sequence). Unmatched junction bases numbered 1, after V lost 6 bases and J lost 1 base. The CDR3 length is 13 residues. CDR3 residues: CATRTGGNYGYTF. The DNA of the CDR3 is TGTGCCACCAGAACAGGGGGTAACTATGGCTACACCTTC.

About this clone: Germline is not matched at one junction end, which may reflect a read error. The V call is TRBV10-3, the J call TRBJ1-1; 7 bases line up with TRBD1. The germline V gene encodes CDR1 ENHRY and CDR2 SYGVKD. This CDR3 contains 13 residues. The CDR3 protein is CAIGEGARTEAFF. The DNA of the CDR3 is TGTGCCATCGGTGAGGGGGCACGAACTGAAGCTTTCTTT.

This chain connects TRBV5-1 to TRBJ1-6, with D unclear. V dropped 0 bases and J dropped 7 bases, with 5 bases sitting between them. CDR3 length: 13 amino acids. CDR1 is SGHRS and CDR2 is YFSETQ in the germline V gene. DNA of the CDR3: TGCGCCAGCAGCTTGGGGGAGAATTCACCCCTCCACTTT. As protein: CASSLGENSPLHF.

This chain joins TRBV9 and TRBJ1-5, with D perhaps TRBD1 (5 bases). The ends were cut back, 2 bases at V and 7 bases at J, with 13 bases in the middle. This CDR3 spans 14 amino acids. Germline CDR1 reads SGDLS; CDR2 reads YYNGEE. CDR3 nucleotide sequence: TGTGCCAGCAGCGTGGGGCCCGGGGGGCAGCCCCAGCATTTT. Translation: CASSVGPGGQPQHF. Together with reference TRBV9 and TRBJ1-5, the CDR3 gives the full variable domain: DSGVTQTPKHLITATGQRVTLRCSPRSGDLSVYWYQQSLDQGLQFLIQYYNGEERAKGNILERFSAQQFPDLHSELNLSSLELGDSALYFCASSVGPGGQPQHFGDGTRLSIL.

This clone appeared a few times. The chain links TRBV27 to TRBJ2-7, with 13 positions matching TRBD2. CDR1 is MNHEY, CDR2 SMNVEV, per germline (reference sequence). The CDR3 runs 15 residues. V gave up 4 bases and J gave up 9 bases; unmatched junction bases: 9. This CDR3 is CASSSQTSGGGLQYF. The CDR3 DNA follows: TGTGCCAGCAGTTCCCAAACTAGCGGGGGGGGACTGCAGTACTTC.

This clone has only one observation. The V gene is TRBV9, the J gene TRBJ1-2, with D possibly TRBD1 on 6 matching bases. V was cut by 4 bases and J by 4 bases, with 23 bases left in between. Germline CDR1 and CDR2: SGDLS and YYNGEE. The CDR3 consists of 17 residues. The CDR3 DNA reads TGTGCCAGCAGCCATAGAGAGGGCAGGGGTACCCTCTATGGCTACACCTTC. It yields the protein CASSHREGRGTLYGYTF.

The chain links TRBV19 to TRBJ2-3, with 8 bases that match TRBD2. Germline V gene lookup returns CDR1 LNHDA and CDR2 SQIVND (reference sequence). The ends lost 10 bases at V and 2 bases at J; junction bases unmatched: 14. The CDR3 runs 16 residues. The CDR3 DNA is TGTGCCACGGGAAGCTTCAGCGGGAGCGCCACAGATACGCAGTATTTT. It specifies CATGSFSGSATDTQYF.

The chain joins TRBV5-1 to TRBJ1-1; D not certain. Germline-derived CDR1 and CDR2 are SGHRS and YFSETQ. Between the trimmed V and J ends, which lost 2 bases and 4 bases, there was a span of 18 bases. The CDR3 sequence is 16 residues long. The CDR3 DNA reads as TGCGCCAGCAGCTTATTGGGGAGGGAGGAGGGCACTGAAGCTTTCTTT. Translation gives CASSLLGREEGTEAFF.